Shown below are 8 T cell receptor beta chains from a single sample sequenced in a study of somatic mutations in cytotoxic T cells in rheumatoid arthritis. Here immunoSEQ multiplex PCR was the method, and the copy in TCRdb shows in-frame clones only, minus some. The sample contains about 7,000 clones, roughly 70% of which appear only once. Input material: CD8+ T cells sorted from blood. These receptors were taken from an adult with rheumatoid arthritis.

The chain is built from TRBV2 and TRBJ2-7, with D perhaps matching TRBD1 (6 bases). There are 16 residues in the CDR3. Trimming took 2 bases from V and 0 from J, leaving 14 bases between them. Germline values: CDR1 SNHLY, CDR2 FYNNEI. CDR3 bases: TGTGCCAGCAGTGAAATTGGGGCACAGGGCTCCTACGAGCAGTACTTC. Protein sequence: CASSEIGAQGSYEQYF. The complete variable domain, with remaining parts taken from reference TRBV2 and TRBJ2-7, reads EPEVTQTPSHQVTQMGQEVILRCVPISNHLYFYWYRQILGQKVEFLVSFYNNEISEKSEIFDDQFSVERPDGSNFTLKIRSTKLEDSAMYFCASSEIGAQGSYEQYFGPGTRLTVT.

This rearrangement joins TRBV19 to TRBJ2-7, with 9 bases lining up with TRBD1. The J segment lost 0 bases and the V segment lost 7 bases, leaving 7 bases of the junction unmatched. This CDR3 has 15 amino acids. Germline V gene lookup returns CDR1 LNHDA and CDR2 SQIVND (reference sequence). The CDR3 spells CASTDGTGSSYEQYF. The CDR3 nucleotides are TGTGCCAGTACTGACGGGACAGGGAGCTCCTACGAGCAGTACTTC.

The chain uses TRBV29-1 and TRBJ2-7, with D tentatively TRBD1 (6 bases). V lost 4 bases, J lost 2 bases, and 15 bases lay in between. The V gene's germline CDR1 is SQVTM and CDR2 ANQGSEA. CDR3 size: 14 residues. The CDR3 DNA reads TGCAGCGTTGCGTTGGGGCCAGGGGCCTACGAGCAGTACTTC. Its translation: CSVALGPGAYEQYF.

The V and J genes are TRBV7-6 and TRBJ2-5; no clear D gene. The V and J ends lost 5 bases and 0 bases respectively, with 7 bases between them. The CDR3 is 13 residues long. CDR1 and CDR2 from the germline V gene are SGHVS and FNYEAQ. CDR3: CASSQTNQETQYF. CDR3 DNA sequence: TGTGCCAGCAGCCAGACAAACCAAGAGACCCAGTACTTC. Combining the CDR3 with reference TRBV7-6 and TRBJ2-5 gives the whole variable domain GAGVSQSPRYKVTKRGQDVALRCDPISGHVSLYWYRQALGQGPEFLTYFNYEAQQDKSGLPNDRFSAERPEGSISTLTIQRTEQRDSAMYRCASSQTNQETQYFGPGTRLLVL.

Notes on this clone: Different DNA sequences within this sample yield the same CDR3. The rearrangement joins TRBV6-6 to TRBJ2-1; D is unresolved. The germline CDR1 and CDR2 sequences are MNHNY and SVGAGI (reference sequence). The CDR3 loop spans 12 amino acids. V lost 6 bases, J lost 4 bases, and 7 bases lay in between. The CDR3 DNA follows: TGTGCCAGCAGCCGCCCGTACAATGAGCAGTTCTTC. Encoded protein: CASSRPYNEQFF.

The rearrangement uses TRBV10-1 and TRBJ1-3; a possible D gene is TRBD1 (6 bases). V was shortened by 3 bases and J by 2 bases, with 8 bases between the two germline ends. CDR1 WNHNN and CDR2 SYGVQD come from the germline V gene (reference sequence). The CDR3 loop spans 14 amino acids. In DNA, the CDR3 is TGCGCCAGCAGTGACGGGGGCGCTGGAAACACCATATATTTT. It yields the protein CASSDGGAGNTIYF.

J is TRBJ1-2 and V is TRBV5-5, with D perhaps TRBD1 (6 bases). V was cut by 0 bases and J by 3 bases, with 6 bases left in between. This CDR3 is built from 13 residues. Germline CDR1 is SGHKS and CDR2 is YYEKEE (reference sequence). For the CDR3, the DNA is TGTGCCAGCAGCTTGGGGACAGACTATGGCTACACCTTC. Its protein product is CASSLGTDYGYTF.

The CDR3: CASTSGTGGGYTF. The CDR3 DNA follows: TGTGCCAGCACCTCCGGGACAGGGGGAGGCTACACCTTC. This rearrangement joins TRBV28 to TRBJ1-2; 11 positions match TRBD1. Per the germline V gene, CDR1 is MDHEN and CDR2 is SYDVKM. Germline trimming cut 7 bases from V and 8 bases from J; bases unmatched to any gene: 6. The CDR3 extends over 13 amino acids.